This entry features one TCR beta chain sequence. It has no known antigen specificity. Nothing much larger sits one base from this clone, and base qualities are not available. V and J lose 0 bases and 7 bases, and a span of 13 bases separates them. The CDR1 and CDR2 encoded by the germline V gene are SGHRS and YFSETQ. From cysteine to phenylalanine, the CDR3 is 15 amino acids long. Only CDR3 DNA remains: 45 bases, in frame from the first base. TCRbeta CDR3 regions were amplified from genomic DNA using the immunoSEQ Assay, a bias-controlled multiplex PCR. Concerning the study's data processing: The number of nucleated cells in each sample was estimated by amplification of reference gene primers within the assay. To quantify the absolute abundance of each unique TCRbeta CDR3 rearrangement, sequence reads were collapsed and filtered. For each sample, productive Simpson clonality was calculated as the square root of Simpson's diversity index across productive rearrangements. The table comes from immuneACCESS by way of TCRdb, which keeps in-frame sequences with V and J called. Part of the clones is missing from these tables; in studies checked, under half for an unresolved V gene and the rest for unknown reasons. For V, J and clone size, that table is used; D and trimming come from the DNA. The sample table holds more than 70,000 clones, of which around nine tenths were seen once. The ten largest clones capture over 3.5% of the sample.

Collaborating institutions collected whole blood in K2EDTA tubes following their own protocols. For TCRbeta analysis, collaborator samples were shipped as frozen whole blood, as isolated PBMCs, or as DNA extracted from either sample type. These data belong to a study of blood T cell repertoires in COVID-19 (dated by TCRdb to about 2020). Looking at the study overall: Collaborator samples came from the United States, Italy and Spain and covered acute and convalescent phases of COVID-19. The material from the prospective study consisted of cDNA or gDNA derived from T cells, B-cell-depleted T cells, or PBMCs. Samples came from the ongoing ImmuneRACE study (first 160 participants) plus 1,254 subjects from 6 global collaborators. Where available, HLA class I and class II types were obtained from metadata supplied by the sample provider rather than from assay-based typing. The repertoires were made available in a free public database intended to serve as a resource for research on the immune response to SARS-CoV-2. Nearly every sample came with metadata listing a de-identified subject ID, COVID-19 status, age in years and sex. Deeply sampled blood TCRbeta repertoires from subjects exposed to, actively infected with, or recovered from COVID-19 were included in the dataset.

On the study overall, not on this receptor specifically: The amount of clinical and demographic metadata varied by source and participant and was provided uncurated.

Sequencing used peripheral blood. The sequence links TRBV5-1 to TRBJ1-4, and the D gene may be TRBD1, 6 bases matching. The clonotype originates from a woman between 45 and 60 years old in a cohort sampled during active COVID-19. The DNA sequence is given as TGCGCCAGCAGCTTGGCCGGGGGGCTCGGTGAAAAACTGTTTTTT. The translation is CASSLAGGLGEKLFF.